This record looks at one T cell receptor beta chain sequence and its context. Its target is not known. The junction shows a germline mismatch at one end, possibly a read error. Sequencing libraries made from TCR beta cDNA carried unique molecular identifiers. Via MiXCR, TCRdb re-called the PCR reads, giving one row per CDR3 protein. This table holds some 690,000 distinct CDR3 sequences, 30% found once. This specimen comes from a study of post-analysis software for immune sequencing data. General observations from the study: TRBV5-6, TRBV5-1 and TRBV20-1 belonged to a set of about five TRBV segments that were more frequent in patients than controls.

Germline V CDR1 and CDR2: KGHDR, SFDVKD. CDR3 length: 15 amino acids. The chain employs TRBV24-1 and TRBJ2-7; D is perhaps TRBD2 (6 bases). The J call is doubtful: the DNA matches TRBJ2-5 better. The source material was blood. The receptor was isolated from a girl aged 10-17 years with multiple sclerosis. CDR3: CATGDVREQEETQYF. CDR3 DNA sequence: TGTGCCACCGGTGATGTCCGGGAGCAGGAGGAGACCCAGTACTTC.